The 10 T cell receptor beta chains below come from one sample, sequenced in a study of CXCR3-negative and CXCR3-positive naive CD8 T cells. The method, 5' RACE with UMI labels, was used to prepare the TRB cDNA libraries. From its re-call of the 5' RACE reads, TCRdb lists each CDR3 protein once, without DNA. The repertoire shows 48,000 or so distinct CDR3 sequences; the top ten hold approximately 15%. Sequenced: memory CD8+ T cells from blood. The receptors come from a human donor in good health. Some clones in this sample may be carry-over from other donors' samples.

This chain connects TRBV7-3 to TRBJ2-7. CDR1 is SGHTA and CDR2 is FQGTGA in the germline V gene. This CDR3 spans 14 amino acids. CDR3 sequence reads: CASSLYVGADEQYF.

The chain is built from TRBV30 and TRBJ1-2; TCRdb returns TRBD1, unconfirmable since there is no DNA. The CDR3 is made up of 11 amino acids. Germline values: CDR1 GTSNPN, CDR2 SVGIG (reference sequence). The CDR3 here is CACNHRSGYTF.

V is TRBV20-1 and J is TRBJ2-3; TCRdb returns TRBD1, unconfirmable since there is no DNA. The CDR3 length is 11 residues. Germline loops: CDR1 DFQATT, CDR2 SNEGSKA (reference sequence). CDR3 protein: CSASDDRDLYF.

The chain uses TRBV3-1 and TRBJ2-1; the TCRdb D gene call, TRBD1, has no DNA to confirm it. Looked up from germline, CDR1 is LGHDT and CDR2 is YNNKEL (reference sequence). The CDR3 has 15 amino acids. CDR3 residues: CASSPDWGPPNEQFF.

V is TRBV28 and J is TRBJ2-3; as DNA is missing, the TRBD1 call by TCRdb cannot be tested. CDR1 and CDR2 (germline): MDHEN, SYDVKM. The CDR3 is 15 amino acids. The CDR3 loop reads CASSFGQYDTDTQYF.

The chain recombines TRBV29-1 with TRBJ2-2; without DNA, the TCRdb call of TRBD1 cannot be checked. The CDR3 runs to 12 residues. Germline CDR1 is SQVTM and CDR2 is ANQGSEA. The CDR3: CSVVRVGGELFF.

The V gene is TRBV4-3, the J gene TRBJ2-1. The CDR3 consists of 13 residues. The germline CDR1 and CDR2 sequences are LGHNA and YSLEER. The CDR3 sequence: CASSQVVWDEQFF.

The rearrangement joins TRBV7-9 to TRBJ2-7; absent DNA, TCRdb's TRBD1 call cannot be checked. Per the germline V gene, CDR1 is SEHNR and CDR2 is FQNEAQ (reference sequence). CDR3 length: 16 amino acids. CDR3 sequence reads: CASSKAPGQGPDEQYF.

Here the CDR3 reads CARLKLGRRYNEQFF. This chain connects TRBV5-5 to TRBJ2-1; no DNA is available, so the TRBD2 call from TCRdb remains unchecked. Germline V gene data show CDR1 as SGHKS and CDR2 as YYEKEE (reference sequence). The CDR3 contains 15 residues.

The chain recombines TRBV28 with TRBJ2-3. Germline CDR1 reads MDHEN; CDR2 reads SYDVKM. There are 11 residues in the CDR3. The CDR3 is CASSFGDTQYF. Drawing the rest from reference TRBV28 and TRBJ2-3, the complete variable domain is DVKVTQSSRYLVKRTGEKVFLECVQDMDHENMFWYRQDPGLGLRLIYFSYDVKMKEKGDIPEGYSVSREKKERFSLILESASTNQTSMYLCASSFGDTQYFGPGTRLTVL.